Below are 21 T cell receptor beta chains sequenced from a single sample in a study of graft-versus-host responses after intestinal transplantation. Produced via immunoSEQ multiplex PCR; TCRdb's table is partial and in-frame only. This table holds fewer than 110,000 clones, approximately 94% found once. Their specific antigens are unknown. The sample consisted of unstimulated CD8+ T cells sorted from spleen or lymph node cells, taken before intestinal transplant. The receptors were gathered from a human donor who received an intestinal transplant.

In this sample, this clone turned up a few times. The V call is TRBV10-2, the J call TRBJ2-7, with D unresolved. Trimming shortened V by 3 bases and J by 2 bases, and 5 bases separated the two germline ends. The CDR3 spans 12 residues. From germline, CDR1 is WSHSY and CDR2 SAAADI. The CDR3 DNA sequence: TGCGCCAGCAGTGACAGTACCTACGAGCAGTACTTC. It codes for CASSDSTYEQYF.

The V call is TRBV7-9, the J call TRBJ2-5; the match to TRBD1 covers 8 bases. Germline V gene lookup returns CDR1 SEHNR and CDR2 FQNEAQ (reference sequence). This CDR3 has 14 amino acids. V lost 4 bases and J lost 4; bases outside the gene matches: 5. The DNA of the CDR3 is TGTGCCAGCAGCTCGACAGGGGAAGGAGAGACCCAGTACTTC. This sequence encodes CASSSTGEGETQYF.

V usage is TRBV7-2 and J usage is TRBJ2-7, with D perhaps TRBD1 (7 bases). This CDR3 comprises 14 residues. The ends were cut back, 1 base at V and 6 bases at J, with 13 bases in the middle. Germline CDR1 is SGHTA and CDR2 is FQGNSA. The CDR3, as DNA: TGTGCCAGCAGCTTAGGAGGGGGCGGGATCGAGCAGTACTTC. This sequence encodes CASSLGGGGIEQYF.

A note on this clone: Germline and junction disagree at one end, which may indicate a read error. This CDR3 is CASSLVGYNGQFF. The CDR3, as DNA: TGCGCCAGCAGCTTGGTAGGCTACAATGGGCAGTTCTTC. The rearrangement joins TRBV5-1 to TRBJ2-1, with D uncertain. This CDR3 has 13 residues. From germline, CDR1 is SGHRS and CDR2 YFSETQ.

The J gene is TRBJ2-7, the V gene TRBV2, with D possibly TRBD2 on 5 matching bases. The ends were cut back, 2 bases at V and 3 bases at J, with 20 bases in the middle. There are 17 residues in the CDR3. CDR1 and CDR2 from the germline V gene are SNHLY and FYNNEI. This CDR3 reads CASSERGYTNSRYEQYF. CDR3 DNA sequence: TGTGCCAGCAGTGAACGAGGGTATACCAACAGCCGCTACGAGCAGTACTTC.

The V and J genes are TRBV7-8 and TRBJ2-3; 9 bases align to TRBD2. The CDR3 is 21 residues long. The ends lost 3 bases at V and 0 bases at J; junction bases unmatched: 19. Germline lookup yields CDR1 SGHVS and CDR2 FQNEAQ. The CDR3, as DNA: TGTGCCAGCAGCTTCCCCAAAGGTGGCGGGGGGGCTAGGGGAAGCACAGATACGCAGTATTTT. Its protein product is CASSFPKGGGGARGSTDTQYF. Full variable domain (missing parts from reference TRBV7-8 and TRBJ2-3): GAGVSQSPRYKVAKRGQDVALRCDPISGHVSLFWYQQALGQGPEFLTYFQNEAQLDKSGLPSDRFFAERPEGSVSTLKIQRTQQEDSAVYLCASSFPKGGGGARGSTDTQYFGPGTRLTVL.

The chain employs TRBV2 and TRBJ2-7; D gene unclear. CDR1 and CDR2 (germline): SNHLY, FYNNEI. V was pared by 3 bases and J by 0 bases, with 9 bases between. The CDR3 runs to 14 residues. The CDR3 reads CASSEDVPSYEQYF. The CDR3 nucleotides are TGTGCCAGCAGTGAGGACGTACCCTCCTACGAGCAGTACTTC.

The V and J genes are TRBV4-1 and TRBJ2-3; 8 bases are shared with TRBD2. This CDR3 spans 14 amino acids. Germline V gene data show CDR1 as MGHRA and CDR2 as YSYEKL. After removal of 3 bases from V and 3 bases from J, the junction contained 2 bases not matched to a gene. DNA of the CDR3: TGCGCCAGCAGCCACGGGGGGGCGACAGATACGCAGTATTTT. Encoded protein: CASSHGGATDTQYF.

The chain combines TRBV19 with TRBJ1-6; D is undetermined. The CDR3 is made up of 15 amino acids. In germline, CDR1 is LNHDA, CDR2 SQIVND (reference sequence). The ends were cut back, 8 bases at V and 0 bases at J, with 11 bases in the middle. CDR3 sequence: CASSSPSSYNSPLHF. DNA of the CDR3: TGTGCCAGTTCGAGTCCGAGCTCCTATAATTCACCCCTCCACTTT.

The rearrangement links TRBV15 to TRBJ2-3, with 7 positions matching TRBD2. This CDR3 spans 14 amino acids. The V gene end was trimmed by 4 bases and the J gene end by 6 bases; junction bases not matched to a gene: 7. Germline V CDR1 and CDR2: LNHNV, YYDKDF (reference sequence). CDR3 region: CATSIPGGRDTQYF. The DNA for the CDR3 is TGTGCCACCAGCATCCCGGGGGGTAGGGATACGCAGTATTTT. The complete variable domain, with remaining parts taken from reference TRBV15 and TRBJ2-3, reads DAMVIQNPRYQVTQFGKPVTLSCSQTLNHNVMYWYQQKSSQAPKLLFHYYDKDFNNEADTPDNFQSRRPNTSFCFLDIRSPGLGDTAMYLCATSIPGGRDTQYFGPGTRLTVL.

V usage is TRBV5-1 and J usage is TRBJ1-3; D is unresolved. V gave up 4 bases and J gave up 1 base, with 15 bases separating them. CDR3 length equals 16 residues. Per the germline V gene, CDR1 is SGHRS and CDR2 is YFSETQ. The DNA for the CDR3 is TGCGCCAGCAGCCCAGAGGCGCCGGGTTCTGGAAACACCATATATTTT. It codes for CASSPEAPGSGNTIYF.

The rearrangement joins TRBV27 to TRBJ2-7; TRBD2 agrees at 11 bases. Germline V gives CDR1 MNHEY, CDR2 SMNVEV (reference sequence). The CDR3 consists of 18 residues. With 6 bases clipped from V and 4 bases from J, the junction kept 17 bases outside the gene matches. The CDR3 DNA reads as TGTGCCAGCAGACACCCCGGGACTAGCGGCACCGTTGTTTACGAGCAGTACTTC. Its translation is CASRHPGTSGTVVYEQYF.

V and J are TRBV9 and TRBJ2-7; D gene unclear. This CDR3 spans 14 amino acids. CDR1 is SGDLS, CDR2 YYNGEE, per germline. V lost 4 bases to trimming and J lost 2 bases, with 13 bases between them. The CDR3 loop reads CASSNTDTTYEQYF. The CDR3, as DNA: TGTGCCAGCAGCAATACAGACACCACCTACGAGCAGTACTTC.

CDR3 sequence: CASGSKVSSGGPVNEQFF. The CDR3 nucleotides read TGTGCTAGTGGTTCCAAAGTATCTAGCGGGGGGCCTGTGAATGAGCAGTTCTTC. The chain uses TRBV12-5 and TRBJ2-1, with TRBD2 identical over 11 bases. Germline CDR1 is LGHNT and CDR2 is FRNRAP. V shed 4 bases, J shed 7 bases, and the junction held 15 bases outside the gene matches. The CDR3 runs to 18 residues.

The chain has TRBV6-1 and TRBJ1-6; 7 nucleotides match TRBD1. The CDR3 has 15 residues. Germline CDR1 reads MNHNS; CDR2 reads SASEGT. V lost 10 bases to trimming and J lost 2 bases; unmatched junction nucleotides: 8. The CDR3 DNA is TGTGCCATACTCCCCGGGACAGCCTATAATTCACCCCTCCACTTT. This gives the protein CAILPGTAYNSPLHF.

In DNA form, the CDR3 reads TGTGCCAGCAGCGATGGCGGGGGTAACCTCTACGAGCAGTACTTC. It is translated as CASSDGGGNLYEQYF. This rearrangement joins TRBV9 to TRBJ2-7; 7 bases are shared with TRBD2. Unmatched junction bases numbered 9, after V lost 3 bases and J lost 3 bases. Germline assignment: CDR1 SGDLS and CDR2 YYNGEE. This CDR3 comprises 15 residues. Full variable domain (missing parts from reference TRBV9 and TRBJ2-7): DSGVTQTPKHLITATGQRVTLRCSPRSGDLSVYWYQQSLDQGLQFLIQYYNGEERAKGNILERFSAQQFPDLHSELNLSSLELGDSALYFCASSDGGGNLYEQYFGPGTRLTVT.

This CDR3 is CASSLGANVLTF. Here the CDR3 DNA reads TGTGCCAGCAGCCTCGGGGCCAACGTCCTGACTTTC. The chain links TRBV7-2 to TRBJ2-6, with D unresolved. Trimming removed 5 bases at V and 4 bases at J, with 3 bases between. The CDR3 consists of 12 residues. Looked up from germline, CDR1 is SGHTA and CDR2 is FQGNSA.

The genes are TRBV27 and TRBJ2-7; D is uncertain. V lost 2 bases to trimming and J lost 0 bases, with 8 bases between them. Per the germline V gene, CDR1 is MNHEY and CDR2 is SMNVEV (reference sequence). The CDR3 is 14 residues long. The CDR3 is CASSLTANSYEQYF. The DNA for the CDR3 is TGTGCCAGCAGTTTAACCGCGAACTCCTACGAGCAGTACTTC.

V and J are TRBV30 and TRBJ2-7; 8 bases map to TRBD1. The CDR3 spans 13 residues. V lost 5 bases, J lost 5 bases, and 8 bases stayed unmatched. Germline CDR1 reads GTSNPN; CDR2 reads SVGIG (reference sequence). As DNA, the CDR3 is TGTGCCTGGGGCACAGGGGGAAAAAACGAGCAGTACTTC. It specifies CAWGTGGKNEQYF.

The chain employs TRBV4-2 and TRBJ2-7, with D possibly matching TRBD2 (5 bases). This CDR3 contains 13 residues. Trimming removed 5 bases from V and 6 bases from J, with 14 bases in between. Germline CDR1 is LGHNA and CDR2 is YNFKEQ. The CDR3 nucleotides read TGTGCCAGCAGCGAGCCCGGGAATAGCGAGCAGTACTTC. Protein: CASSEPGNSEQYF.

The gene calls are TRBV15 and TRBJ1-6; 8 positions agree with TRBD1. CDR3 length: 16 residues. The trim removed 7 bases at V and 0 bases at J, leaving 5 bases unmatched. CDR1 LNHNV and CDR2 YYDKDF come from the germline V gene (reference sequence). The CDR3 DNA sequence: TGTGCCACCACCGATACAGGGGGCTCCTATAATTCACCCCTCCACTTT. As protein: CATTDTGGSYNSPLHF.